This TCR beta chain was profiled in a study of cytomegalovirus exposure and HLA in healthy donors. The CDR3 covers 17 residues. V lost 5 bases and J 2 bases, leaving 20 bases between the germline ends. In germline, CDR1 is SGHNT, CDR2 YYREEE (reference sequence). PCR employed 60 Vbeta and 13 Jbeta primers. Assay used: immunoSEQ multiplex PCR; TCRdb lists only in-frame clones, some missing. The data show around 130,000 clones, more than 65% seen once. The rearrangement joins TRBV5-4 to TRBJ1-5; maybe TRBD1 (6 bases). The sequencing sample was made of PBMCs. This receptor was taken from a man in his late teens or twenties in good health and CMV-seropositive. CDR3 loop: CASSLGGGRVGNQPQHF. The CDR3 region has the DNA TGTGCCAGCAGTCTCGGGGGGGGGCGCGTTGGCAATCAGCCCCAGCATTTT.